The next 15 T cell receptor beta chains were all read from a single sample in a study of cytomegalovirus exposure and HLA in healthy donors. Primers: 60 Vbeta forward and 13 Jbeta reverse. Some clones are missing from TCRdb's copy, which holds only in-frame ones; the method was immunoSEQ multiplex PCR. This table has about 210,000 clones, around 80% appearing once. Sequenced input: PBMCs. The receptors originated from a boy aged 5-17 years in good health and CMV-seronegative.

The J gene is TRBJ1-2, the V gene TRBV2; no reliable D call. V lost 5 bases, J lost 6 bases, and 13 bases lay in between. The CDR3 is made up of 13 amino acids. Germline V gene lookup returns CDR1 SNHLY and CDR2 FYNNEI. The CDR3 DNA is TGTGCCAGCAGTAGAAGGGAGAGGGATGGCTACACCTTC. It codes for CASSRRERDGYTF. Combining the CDR3 with reference TRBV2 and TRBJ1-2 gives the whole variable domain EPEVTQTPSHQVTQMGQEVILRCVPISNHLYFYWYRQILGQKVEFLVSFYNNEISEKSEIFDDQFSVERPDGSNFTLKIRSTKLEDSAMYFCASSRRERDGYTFGSGTRLTVV.

This clone was recorded only once. The J gene is TRBJ2-5, the V gene TRBV7-8; D is perhaps TRBD1 (6 bases). V shed 5 bases and J shed 6 bases, with 22 bases lying between them. CDR1 and CDR2 from the germline V gene are SGHVS and FQNEAQ. The CDR3 sequence is 16 residues long. The CDR3 bases are TGTGCCAGCAGCCCGTCACGGGACGGACAGAGGAAGACCCAGTACTTC. It encodes CASSPSRDGQRKTQYF.

The chain uses TRBV5-1 and TRBJ2-7; TRBD2 agrees at 9 bases. CDR1 and CDR2 from the germline V gene are SGHRS and YFSETQ. Losses at the gene ends were 0 bases for V and 3 bases for J; bases not matched to a gene: 4. The CDR3 sequence is 15 residues long. CDR3 sequence (DNA): TGCGCCAGCAGCTTGGTGCTAGCGGGACACTACGAGCAGTACTTC. The encoded protein is CASSLVLAGHYEQYF. The full variable domain, completed using reference TRBV5-1 and TRBJ2-7, is KAGVTQTPRYLIKTRGQQVTLSCSPISGHRSVSWYQQTPGQGLQFLFEYFSETQRNKGNFPGRFSGRQFSNSRSEMNVSTLELGDSALYLCASSLVLAGHYEQYFGPGTRLTVT.

This clone was counted a few times. The chain employs TRBV10-3 and TRBJ2-7, with D unclear. Germline V gene sequence: CDR1 ENHRY, CDR2 SYGVKD. The CDR3 totals 15 residues. Trimming pared 8 bases from V and 0 bases from J, leaving 17 bases between. The CDR3 loop is CAIPSGALSSYEQYF. CDR3 sequence (DNA): TGTGCCATCCCCAGTGGAGCGCTGAGCTCCTACGAGCAGTACTTC.

The rearrangement uses TRBV5-1 and TRBJ1-4, with 7 bases lining up with TRBD1. CDR3 length: 18 amino acids. After removal of 4 bases from V and 7 bases from J, the junction contained 19 bases not matched to a gene. Germline CDR1 reads SGHRS; CDR2 reads YFSETQ. The CDR3 nucleotides read TGCGCCAGCAGCAAGGACCCGAGGTCGGGAGGGGGCGGTGAAAAACTGTTTTTT. Residues: CASSKDPRSGGGGEKLFF.

V usage is TRBV6-5 and J usage is TRBJ2-3, with D perhaps matching TRBD1 (5 bases). In germline, CDR1 is MNHEY, CDR2 SVGAGI. Deletions cut 4 bases from V and 8 bases from J, with 16 bases between. The CDR3 runs 14 residues. This CDR3 is CASSLRQGTGTQYF. The CDR3 coding sequence is TGTGCCAGCAGTTTGAGGCAGGGTACCGGTACGCAGTATTTT.

The chain carries TRBV19 and TRBJ2-5; unclear D gene. CDR1 and CDR2 (germline): LNHDA, SQIVND (reference sequence). The V and J ends lost 3 bases and 5 bases respectively, with 7 bases between them. The CDR3 spans 12 residues. The CDR3 bases are TGTGCCAGTAGTATTAACGGGGAGACCCAGTACTTC. As protein: CASSINGETQYF.

The chain recombines TRBV7-8 with TRBJ1-1, with 8 bases matching TRBD1. This CDR3 spans 16 amino acids. Germline-derived CDR1 and CDR2 are SGHVS and FQNEAQ. Trimming at V came to 1 base and at J to 10 bases, leaving 14 bases not matched to a gene. CDR3 sequence: CASSLERLGRGPSAFF. The DNA of the CDR3 is TGTGCCAGCAGCTTAGAGAGGCTAGGCAGGGGGCCGTCAGCTTTCTTT.

V gene TRBV11-2 combines with J gene TRBJ1-3; D is uncertain. The V gene lost 2 bases and the J gene lost 4 bases, with 9 bases spanning the gap. CDR3 length: 14 amino acids. The V gene's germline CDR1 is SGHAT and CDR2 FQNNGV. CDR3 loop: CASSLYTGGNTIYF. The CDR3 DNA is TGTGCCAGCAGCTTATACACGGGGGGAAACACCATATATTTT.

The rearrangement joins TRBV10-3 to TRBJ2-7; maybe TRBD2 (6 bases). Germline values: CDR1 ENHRY, CDR2 SYGVKD. The CDR3 covers 15 residues. Trimming cost V 2 bases and J 2 bases, with 13 bases left between them. The CDR3: CAISEGGGDPYEQYF. The CDR3 bases are TGTGCCATCAGTGAGGGAGGCGGGGATCCCTACGAGCAGTACTTC.

The genes are TRBV6-5 and TRBJ2-7; no definite D call. The CDR3 is 13 residues long. V lost 3 bases and J lost 3, with 9 bases in between. Germline assignment: CDR1 MNHEY and CDR2 SVGAGI. In DNA form, the CDR3 reads TGTGCCAGCAGTTATCCCGGTATCTACGAGCAGTACTTC. Amino acid sequence: CASSYPGIYEQYF.

The rearrangement links TRBV14 to TRBJ1-1; no clear D. V lost 8 bases and J lost 7, with 14 bases in between. Germline V gene lookup returns CDR1 SGHDN and CDR2 FVKESK. The CDR3 loop spans 12 amino acids. As DNA, the CDR3 is TGTGCCAGCGGAGGGCGATGGGGTGAAGCTTTCTTT. It specifies CASGGRWGEAFF. The full variable domain, rest sourced from reference TRBV14 and TRBJ1-1, is EAGVTQFPSHSVIEKGQTVTLRCDPISGHDNLYWYRRVMGKEIKFLLHFVKESKQDESGMPNNRFLAERTGGTYSTLKVQPAELEDSGVYFCASGGRWGEAFFGQGTRLTVV.

Note on this clone: The same CDR3 arises from other DNA sequences in this sample as well. J is TRBJ1-5 and V is TRBV9; no clear D. Germline V gene data show CDR1 as SGDLS and CDR2 as YYNGEE. This CDR3 has 14 residues. V lost 0 bases and J 1 base, leaving 5 bases between the germline ends. The CDR3 DNA sequence: TGTGCCAGCAGCGTAGGAGCCAGCAATCAGCCCCAGCATTTT. It encodes CASSVGASNQPQHF.

This sequence joins TRBV4-2 and TRBJ1-6; D call uncertain. The CDR3 is 17 residues long. The V gene's germline CDR1 is LGHNA and CDR2 YNFKEQ. Trimming pared 0 bases from V and 7 bases from J, leaving 16 bases between. DNA of the CDR3: TGTGCCAGCAGCCAAGATATCCTATCGGAGCTCAATTCACCCCTCCACTTT. Residues: CASSQDILSELNSPLHF.

The chain joins TRBV10-3 to TRBJ2-1, with 10 bases aligning to TRBD1. V lost 4 bases and J lost 9; bases outside the gene matches: 6. The CDR3 is 14 amino acids. Germline values: CDR1 ENHRY, CDR2 SYGVKD. Here the CDR3 DNA reads TGTGCCATCAGTGCGGACAGGGGGACCGGTGAGCAGTTCTTC. Its translation is CAISADRGTGEQFF.